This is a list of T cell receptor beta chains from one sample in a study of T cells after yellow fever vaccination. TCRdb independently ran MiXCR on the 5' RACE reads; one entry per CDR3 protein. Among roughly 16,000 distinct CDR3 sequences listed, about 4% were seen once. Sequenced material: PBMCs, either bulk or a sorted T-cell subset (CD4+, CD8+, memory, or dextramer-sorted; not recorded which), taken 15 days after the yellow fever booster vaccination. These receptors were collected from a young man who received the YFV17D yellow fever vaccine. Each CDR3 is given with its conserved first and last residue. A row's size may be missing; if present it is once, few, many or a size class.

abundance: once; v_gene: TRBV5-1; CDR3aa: CASSLGLAGGQETQYF
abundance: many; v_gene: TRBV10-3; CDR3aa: CAISESRQGKANYGYTF
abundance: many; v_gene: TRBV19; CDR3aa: CASNQDLYNEQFF
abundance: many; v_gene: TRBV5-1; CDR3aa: CASSLEDSIYGYTF
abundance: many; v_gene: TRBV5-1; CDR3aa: CASSLDRGTPYGYTF
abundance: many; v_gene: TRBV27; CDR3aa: CASSPDRLHSYEQYF
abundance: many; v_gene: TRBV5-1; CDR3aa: CASSPRRGDTGELFF
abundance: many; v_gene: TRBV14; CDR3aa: CASSDRPGLADNEQFF
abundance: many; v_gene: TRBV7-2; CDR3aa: CASSLDETSGTDTQYF
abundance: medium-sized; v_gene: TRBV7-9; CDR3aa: CASSLGAGYEQYF
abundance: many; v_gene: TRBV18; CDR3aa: CASSLLLADSSQYF
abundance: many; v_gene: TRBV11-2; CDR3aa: CASSFSGGYEQYF
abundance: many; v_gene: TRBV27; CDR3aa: CASSLLAGDQDTQYF
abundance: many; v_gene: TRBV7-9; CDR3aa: CASSSSGAGLAETQYF
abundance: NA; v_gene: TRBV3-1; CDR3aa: CASSPRDTGFRAFF
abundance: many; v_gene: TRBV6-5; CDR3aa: CASSYKTGNREQYF
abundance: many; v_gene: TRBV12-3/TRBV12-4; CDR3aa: CASSLAGTEQYF
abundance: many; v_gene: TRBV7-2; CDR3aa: CASSIAGGPGETQYF
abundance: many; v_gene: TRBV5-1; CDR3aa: CASSLALSGNTIYF
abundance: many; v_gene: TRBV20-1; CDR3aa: CSASKAVEATDTQYF
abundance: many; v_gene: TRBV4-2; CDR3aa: CASSRDPYEQYF
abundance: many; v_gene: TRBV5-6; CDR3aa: CASNTGSREQYF
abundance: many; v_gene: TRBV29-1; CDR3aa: CSVVGLSYEQYF
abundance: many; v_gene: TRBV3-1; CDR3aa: CASSRSGEQYF
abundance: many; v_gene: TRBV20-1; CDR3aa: CSASTVAGEYF
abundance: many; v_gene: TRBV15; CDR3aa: CATSEGSTNEQFF
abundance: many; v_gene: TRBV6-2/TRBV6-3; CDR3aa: CASRPDIQGEQYF
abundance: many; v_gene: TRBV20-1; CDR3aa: CSARAGLAGRAADTQYF
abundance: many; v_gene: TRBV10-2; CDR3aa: CASRDSLNTEAFF